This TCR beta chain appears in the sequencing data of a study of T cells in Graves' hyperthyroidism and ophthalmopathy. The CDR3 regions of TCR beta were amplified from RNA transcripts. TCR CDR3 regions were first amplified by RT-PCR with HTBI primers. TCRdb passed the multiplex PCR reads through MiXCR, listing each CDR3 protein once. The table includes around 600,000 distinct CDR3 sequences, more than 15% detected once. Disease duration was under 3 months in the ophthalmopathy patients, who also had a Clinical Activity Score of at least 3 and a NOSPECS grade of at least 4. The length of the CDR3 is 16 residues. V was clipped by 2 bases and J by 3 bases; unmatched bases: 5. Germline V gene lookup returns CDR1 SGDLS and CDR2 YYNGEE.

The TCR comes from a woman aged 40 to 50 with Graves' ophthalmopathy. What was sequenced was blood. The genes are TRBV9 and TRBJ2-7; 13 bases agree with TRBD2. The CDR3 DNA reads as TGTGCCAGCAGCGTGGGGGGGACTAGCGGGGACTACGAGCAGTACTTC. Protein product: CASSVGGTSGDYEQYF. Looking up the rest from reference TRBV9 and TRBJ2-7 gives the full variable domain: DSGVTQTPKHLITATGQRVTLRCSPRSGDLSVYWYQQSLDQGLQFLIQYYNGEERAKGNILERFSAQQFPDLHSELNLSSLELGDSALYFCASSVGGTSGDYEQYFGPGTRLTVT.